A single sample is the source of the 2 T cell receptor beta chains below, sequenced in a study of T cell repertoires in cytomegalovirus infection. TCRdb fed the reads into MiXCR, producing one record per CDR3 protein. The sample lists 510,000 or so distinct CDR3 sequences, about 26% occurring once. Material for sequencing was PBMCs. Receptors were obtained from a human donor in good health (CMV status not recorded). Some clones in this sample may be carry-over from other donors' samples.

V usage is TRBV28 and J usage is TRBJ2-7; D perhaps matches TRBD2 (5 bases). Germline V gene sequence: CDR1 MDHEN, CDR2 SYDVKM. The germline V and J ends were trimmed by 5 bases and 1 base, with 15 bases remaining between them. The CDR3 is 15 residues long. The CDR3 nucleotides read TGTGCCAGCAGTCCTATAGCGACGAAATCCTACGAGCAGTACTTC. Translating it yields CASSPIATKSYEQYF. Full variable domain (outside the CDR3, taken from reference TRBV28 and TRBJ2-7): DVKVTQSSRYLVKRTGEKVFLECVQDMDHENMFWYRQDPGLGLRLIYFSYDVKMKEKGDIPEGYSVSREKKERFSLILESASTNQTSMYLCASSPIATKSYEQYFGPGTRLTVT.

This clonotype was seen repeatedly, ten times or more. V and J are TRBV7-8 and TRBJ2-7; 8 nucleotides match TRBD2. This CDR3 has 15 amino acids. Germline loops: CDR1 SGHVS, CDR2 FQNEAQ. V lost 5 bases and J lost 4; bases outside the gene matches: 10. The CDR3 DNA reads TGTGCCAGCAGCCTCAAGCGGGAGACAGTTTACGAGCAGTACTTC. Encoded protein: CASSLKRETVYEQYF. Drawing the rest from reference TRBV7-8 and TRBJ2-7, the complete variable domain is GAGVSQSPRYKVAKRGQDVALRCDPISGHVSLFWYQQALGQGPEFLTYFQNEAQLDKSGLPSDRFFAERPEGSVSTLKIQRTQQEDSAVYLCASSLKRETVYEQYFGPGTRLTVT.